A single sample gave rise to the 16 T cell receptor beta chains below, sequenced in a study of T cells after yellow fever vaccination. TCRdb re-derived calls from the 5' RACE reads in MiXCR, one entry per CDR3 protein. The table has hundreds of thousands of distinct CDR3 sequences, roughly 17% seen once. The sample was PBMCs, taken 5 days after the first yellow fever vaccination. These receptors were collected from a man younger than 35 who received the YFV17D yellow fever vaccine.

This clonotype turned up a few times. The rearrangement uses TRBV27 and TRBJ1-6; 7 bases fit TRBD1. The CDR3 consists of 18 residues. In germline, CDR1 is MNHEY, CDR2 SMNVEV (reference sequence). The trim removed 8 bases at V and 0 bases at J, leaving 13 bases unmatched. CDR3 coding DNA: TGTGCCAGCGGAAAGACAGGGATTACCGCCTCCTATAATTCACCCCTCCACTTT. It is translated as CASGKTGITASYNSPLHF.

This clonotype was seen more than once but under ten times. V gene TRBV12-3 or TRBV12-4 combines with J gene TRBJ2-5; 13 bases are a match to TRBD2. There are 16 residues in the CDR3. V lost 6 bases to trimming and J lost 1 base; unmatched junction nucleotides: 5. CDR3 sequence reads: CASSPTSGGGQETQYF. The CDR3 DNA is TGTGCCAGCAGCCCAACTAGCGGGGGGGGCCAAGAGACCCAGTACTTC.

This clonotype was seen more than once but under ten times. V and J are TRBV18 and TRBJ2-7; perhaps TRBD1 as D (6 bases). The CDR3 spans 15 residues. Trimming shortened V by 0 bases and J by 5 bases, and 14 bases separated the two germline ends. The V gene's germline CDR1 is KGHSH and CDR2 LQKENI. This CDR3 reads CASSPPTGNIHEQYF. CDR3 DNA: TGTGCCAGCTCACCACCCACAGGGAATATCCACGAGCAGTACTTC.

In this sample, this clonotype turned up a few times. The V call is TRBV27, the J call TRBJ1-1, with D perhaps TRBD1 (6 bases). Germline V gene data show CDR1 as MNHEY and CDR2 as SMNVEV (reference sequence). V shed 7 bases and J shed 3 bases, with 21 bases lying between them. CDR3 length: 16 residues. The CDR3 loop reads CASTLSRGRGDTEAFF. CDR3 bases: TGTGCCAGCACCTTGTCCAGGGGTCGAGGGGACACTGAAGCTTTCTTT.

CDR3 sequence: CASSIGTSKNQHF. DNA for the CDR3: TGTGCCAGTAGTATAGGTACGTCCAAAAACCAGCATTTT. V gene TRBV19 combines with J gene TRBJ1-5; D not resolved. Looked up from germline, CDR1 is LNHDA and CDR2 is SQIVND (reference sequence). V lost 1 base to trimming and J lost 12 bases, with 13 bases between them. This CDR3 comprises 13 residues.

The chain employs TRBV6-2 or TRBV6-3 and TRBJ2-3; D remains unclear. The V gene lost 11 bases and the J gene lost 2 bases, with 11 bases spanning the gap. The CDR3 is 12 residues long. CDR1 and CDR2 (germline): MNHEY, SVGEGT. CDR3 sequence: CAVGGFTDTQYF. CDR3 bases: TGTGCCGTCGGCGGATTCACAGATACGCAGTATTTT.

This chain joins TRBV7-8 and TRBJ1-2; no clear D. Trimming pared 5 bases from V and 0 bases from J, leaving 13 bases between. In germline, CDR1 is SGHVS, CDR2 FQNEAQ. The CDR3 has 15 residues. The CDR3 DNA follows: TGTGCCAGCAGCCCGAATCGGGCAGCTAACTATGGCTACACCTTC. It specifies CASSPNRAANYGYTF.

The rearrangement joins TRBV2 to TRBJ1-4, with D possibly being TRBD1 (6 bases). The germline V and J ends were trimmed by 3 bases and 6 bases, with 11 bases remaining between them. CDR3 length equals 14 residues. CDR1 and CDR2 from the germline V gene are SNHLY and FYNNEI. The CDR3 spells CASSEDSGDEKLFF. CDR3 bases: TGTGCCAGCAGTGAGGACAGTGGGGATGAAAAACTGTTTTTT. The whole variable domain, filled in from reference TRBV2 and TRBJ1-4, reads EPEVTQTPSHQVTQMGQEVILRCVPISNHLYFYWYRQILGQKVEFLVSFYNNEISEKSEIFDDQFSVERPDGSNFTLKIRSTKLEDSAMYFCASSEDSGDEKLFFGSGTQLSVL.

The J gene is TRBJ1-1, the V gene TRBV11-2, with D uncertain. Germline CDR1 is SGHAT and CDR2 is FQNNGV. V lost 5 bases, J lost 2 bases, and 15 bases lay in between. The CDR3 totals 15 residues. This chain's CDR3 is CASSPSAQINTEAFF. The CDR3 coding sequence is TGTGCCAGCAGCCCCTCAGCACAAATAAACACTGAAGCTTTCTTT.

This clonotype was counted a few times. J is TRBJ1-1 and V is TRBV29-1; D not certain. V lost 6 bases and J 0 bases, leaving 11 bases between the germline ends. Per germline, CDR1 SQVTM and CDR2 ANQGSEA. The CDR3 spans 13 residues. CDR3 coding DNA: TGCAGCGTGAGGTACCTCTTGAACACTGAAGCTTTCTTT. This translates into CSVRYLLNTEAFF.

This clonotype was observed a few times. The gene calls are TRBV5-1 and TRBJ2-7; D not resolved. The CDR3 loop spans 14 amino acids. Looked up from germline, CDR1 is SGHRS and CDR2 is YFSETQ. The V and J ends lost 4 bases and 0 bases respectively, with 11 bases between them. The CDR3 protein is CASSVQRSSYEQYV. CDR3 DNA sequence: TGCGCCAGCAGCGTACAACGGAGCTCCTACGAGCAGTACGTC.

The CDR3 DNA is TGTGCCAGCAGCGCCCGGAACTCTAATGAAAAACTGTTTTTT. Residues: CASSARNSNEKLFF. The chain couples TRBV6-2 or TRBV6-3 to TRBJ1-4; no clear D. The germline V gene encodes CDR1 MNHEY and CDR2 SVGEGT. There are 14 residues in the CDR3. V lost 6 bases and J lost 3, with 11 bases in between.

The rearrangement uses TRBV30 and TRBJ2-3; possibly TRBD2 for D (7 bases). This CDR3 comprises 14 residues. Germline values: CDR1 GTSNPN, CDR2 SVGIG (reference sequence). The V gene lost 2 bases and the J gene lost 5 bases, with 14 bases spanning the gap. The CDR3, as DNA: TGTGCCTGGAGTTTGAGAAGGGGGGGAGATACGCAGTATTTT. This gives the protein CAWSLRRGGDTQYF.

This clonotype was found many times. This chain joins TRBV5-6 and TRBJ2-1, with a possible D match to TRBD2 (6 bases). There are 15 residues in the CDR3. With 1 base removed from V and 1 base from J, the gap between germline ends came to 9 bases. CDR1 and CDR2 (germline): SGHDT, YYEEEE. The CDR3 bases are TGTGCCAGCAGCTTGACAGGACTATCCTACAATGAGCAGTTCTTC. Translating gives CASSLTGLSYNEQFF.

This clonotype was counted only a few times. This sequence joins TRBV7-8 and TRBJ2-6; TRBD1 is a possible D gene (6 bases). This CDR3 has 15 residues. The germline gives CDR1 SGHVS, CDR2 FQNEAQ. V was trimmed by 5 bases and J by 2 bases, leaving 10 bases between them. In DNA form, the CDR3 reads TGTGCCAGCAGCCCACAGGGTACTGGGGCCAACGTCCTGACTTTC. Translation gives CASSPQGTGANVLTF.

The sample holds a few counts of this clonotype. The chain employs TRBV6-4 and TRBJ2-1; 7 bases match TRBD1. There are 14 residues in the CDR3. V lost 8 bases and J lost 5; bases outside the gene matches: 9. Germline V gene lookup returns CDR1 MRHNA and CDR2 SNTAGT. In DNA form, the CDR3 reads TGTGCCAGCGCTGCCGGGACAGCCAACAATGAGCAGTTCTTC. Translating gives CASAAGTANNEQFF.